The T cell receptor beta chain described here comes from a study of graft-versus-host responses after intestinal transplantation. General observations from the study: The marrow of recipients harbored GvH clones, and ileum or blood showed some of them first.

Assay used: immunoSEQ multiplex PCR; TCRdb lists only in-frame clones, some missing. Here the sample spans thousands of clones, approximately 90% being singletons. About this clone itself: No antigen is known for it.

The CDR3 is 13 residues long. CDR1 and CDR2 from the germline V gene are SNHLY and FYNNEI. The ends were cut back, 10 bases at V and 3 bases at J, with 16 bases in the middle. This chain uses TRBV2 with TRBJ2-7; no clear D. This TCR was recovered from a human patient who received an intestinal transplant, so some T cells may come from the graft donor. The sequencing used PBMCs, collected 30 to 33 days after intestinal transplant. This CDR3 is CAIQVRLNYEQYF. The CDR3 DNA reads as TGTGCCATCCAGGTGCGGCTTAACTACGAGCAGTACTTC.